This TCR beta chain appears in the sequencing data of a study of OX40 agonist ivuxolimab in advanced cancers. Study-level information: Mean age 60 years, range 23 to 79; just over 80% male.

The repertoire was sequenced with immunoSEQ multiplex PCR; TCRdb's copy has only in-frame clones and lacks some. The table lists about 62,000 clones, 70% to 80% of them singletons, with roughly 10% in the top ten. The table lists this clone with a few counts. Excluded were patients having autoimmune disease history or systemic immunosuppression. The receptor's source is an adult with an advanced solid tumor such as melanoma, head and neck, liver or kidney cancer. The sequencing here drew on CD4+ or CD8+ T cells sorted from blood, taken in a trial of the OX40 agonist ivuxolimab.

The CDR3 DNA is TGTGCCAGCAACCAGGGGTATAGCAATCAGCCCCAGCATTTT. This encodes CASNQGYSNQPQHF. The chain employs TRBV14 and TRBJ1-5, with D maybe TRBD1 (6 bases). The length of the CDR3 is 14 residues. The V and J ends lost 7 bases and 0 bases respectively, with 10 bases between them. Germline CDR1 reads SGHDN; CDR2 reads FVKESK. Filled out from reference TRBV14 and TRBJ1-5, the complete variable domain reads EAGVTQFPSHSVIEKGQTVTLRCDPISGHDNLYWYRRVMGKEIKFLLHFVKESKQDESGMPNNRFLAERTGGTYSTLKVQPAELEDSGVYFCASNQGYSNQPQHFGDGTRLSIL.